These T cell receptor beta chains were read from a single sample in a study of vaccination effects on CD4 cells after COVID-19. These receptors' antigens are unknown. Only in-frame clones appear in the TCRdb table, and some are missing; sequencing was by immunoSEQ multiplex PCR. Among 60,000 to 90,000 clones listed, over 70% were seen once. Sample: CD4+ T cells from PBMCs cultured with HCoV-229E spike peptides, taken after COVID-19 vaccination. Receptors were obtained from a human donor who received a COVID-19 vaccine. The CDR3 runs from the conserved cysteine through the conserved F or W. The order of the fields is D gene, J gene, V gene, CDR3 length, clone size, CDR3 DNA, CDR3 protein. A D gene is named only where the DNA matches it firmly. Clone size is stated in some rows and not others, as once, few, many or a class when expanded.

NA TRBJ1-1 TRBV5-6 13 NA TGTGCCAGCAGCGAACAGTGGAACACTGAAGCTTTCTTT CASSEQWNTEAFF
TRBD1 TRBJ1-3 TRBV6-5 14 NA TGTGCCAGCAGTTCGACAGGGGGTAGAAACACCATATATTTT CASSSTGGRNTIYF
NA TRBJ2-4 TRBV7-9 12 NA TGTGCCAGCAGCTTAGACGTAAACATTCAGTACTTC CASSLDVNIQYF
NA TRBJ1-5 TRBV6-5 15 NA TGTGCCAGCAGGAAACAGGGCGGGAGCAATCAGCCCCAGCATTTT CASRKQGGSNQPQHF
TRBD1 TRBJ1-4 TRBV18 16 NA TGTGCCAGCTCACCCCTTGCAGGGACAGGGGACGAAAAACTGTTTTTT CASSPLAGTGDEKLFF
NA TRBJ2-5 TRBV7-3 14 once TGTGCCAGCAGCTTGGCGGGGACACAAGAGACCCAGTACTTC CASSLAGTQETQYF
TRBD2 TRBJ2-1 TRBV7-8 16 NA TGTGCCAGCAGCCGAGCGGGGGGGATGTCCTACAATGAGCAGTTCTTC CASSRAGGMSYNEQFF
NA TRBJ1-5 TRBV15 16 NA TGTGCCACCAGCAGAGGTGAGGGGAGGGACAATCAGCCCCAGCATTTT CATSRGEGRDNQPQHF
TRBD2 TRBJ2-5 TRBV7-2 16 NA TGTGCCAGCAGCCTGGGGACTAGCGGGGGCCAAGAGACCCAGTACTTC CASSLGTSGGQETQYF
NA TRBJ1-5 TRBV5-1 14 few TGCGCCAGCAGCGAGGGAATTAGCAATCAGCCCCAGCATTTT CASSEGISNQPQHF
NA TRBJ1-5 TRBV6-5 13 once TGTGCCAGCAGTCGCACAGGGAATCAGCCCCAGCATTTT CASSRTGNQPQHF
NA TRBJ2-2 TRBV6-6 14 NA TGTGCCAGCAGCCACAGGGAGGACACCGGGGAGCTGTTTTTT CASSHREDTGELFF
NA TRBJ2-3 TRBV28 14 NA TGTGCCAGCAGGGGAACGGGGGCCAGGGGTACGCAGTATTTT CASRGTGARGTQYF
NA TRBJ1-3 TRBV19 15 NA TGTGCCAGCAGATTACCCAAGGGAACTGGAAACACCATATATTTT CASRLPKGTGNTIYF
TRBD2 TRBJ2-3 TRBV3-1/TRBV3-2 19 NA TGTGCCAGCAGCCAAGAGGGTGGTTTAGCGGGGGGGCGGACAGATACGCAGTATTTT CASSQEGGLAGGRTDTQYF
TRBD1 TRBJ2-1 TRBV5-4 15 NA TGTGCCAGCAGCTTAAGGACAGGGAGCTACAATGAGCAGTTCTTC CASSLRTGSYNEQFF
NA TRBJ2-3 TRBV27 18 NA TGTGCCAGCTTTCCATCCCTGGGGGGGGCCCCTAGCACAGATACGCAGTATTTT CASFPSLGGAPSTDTQYF
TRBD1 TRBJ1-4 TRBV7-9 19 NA TGTGCCAGCAGCGAGAATACCGGGACAGGGTCCGCCACTAATGAAAAACTGTTTTTT CASSENTGTGSATNEKLFF
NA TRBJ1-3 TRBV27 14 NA TGTGCCAGCAGTTCGACCGACAGGGGAAACACCATATATTTT CASSSTDRGNTIYF
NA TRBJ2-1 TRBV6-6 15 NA TGTGCCAGCAGTTACGGGGCAAGCTCCTACAATGAGCAGTTCTTC CASSYGASSYNEQFF
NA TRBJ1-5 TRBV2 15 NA TGTGCCAGCAGGGCCAGGGAAAGTAGCAATCAGCCCCAGCATTTT CASRARESSNQPQHF
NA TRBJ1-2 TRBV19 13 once TGTGCCAGTAGCATGGGACATAACTATGGCTACACCTTC CASSMGHNYGYTF
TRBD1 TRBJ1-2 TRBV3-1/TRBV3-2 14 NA TGTGCCAGCAGTTTTGGGACAGGGGGCTATGGCTACACCTTC CASSFGTGGYGYTF
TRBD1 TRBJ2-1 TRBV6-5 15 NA TGTGCCAGCAGTAGGGACAGGGGGCGGTACAATGAGCAGTTCTTC CASSRDRGRYNEQFF
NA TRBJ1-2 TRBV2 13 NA TGTGCCAGCAGTGTAGGAACCAGCTATGGCTACACCTTC CASSVGTSYGYTF
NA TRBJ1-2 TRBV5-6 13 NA TGTGCCAGCAGCTTGGCAGGACTCTATGGCTACACCTTC CASSLAGLYGYTF